This T cell receptor beta chain stems from a study of cytomegalovirus exposure and HLA in healthy donors (dated by TCRdb to the late 2010s). Regarding the complete study: An earlier analysis of 550 to 700 of the donors reported 250 to 300 Gb of sequence data and about 100 million unique TCR beta sequences from about 180 million T cells. An early release covering roughly 640 HLA-typed donors comprised 300 to 350 gigabases of sequencing data and around 85 million unique TCR sequences. The genetic ancestry cluster associated with self-reported Caucasian donors included approximately 85% of the roughly 410 genotyped donors. The study aimed to test whether signatures of past pathogen exposure could be identified by cataloging public T cell receptors. The T cell repertoires of about 700 subjects were profiled by immunosequencing and related to cytomegalovirus serostatus. Besides the first cohort of under 700 subjects, a separate validation cohort made up of 120 or so different subjects was used. The study combined high-throughput TCR immunosequencing, statistical association of individual TCRs with disease status, and machine learning to predict cytomegalovirus infection status. A later analysis re-analyzed previously published TCR beta repertoires from 666 donors and added high-resolution HLA genotyping to study TCR occurrence patterns. Rather than drawing on any new phenotypic data, the later analysis identified candidate immune exposures from TCR beta sequences and the way those sequences occurred across donors. An earlier analysis of 450 to 750 of the donors used high-throughput TCR beta sequencing to judge whether each TCR beta V gene segment behaved as functional or pseudogenic. Donor age, sex, ethnicity and CMV serostatus were compiled alongside the repertoire data. In a later genetic analysis, genome-wide SNP genotypes for about three fifths of the roughly 670 donors were used, and that subset was treated as a discovery cohort. Every discovery cohort repertoire had been produced on one sequencing platform. HLA typing covered class I and class II loci at four-digit resolution. The number of typed donors differed by locus: about 629-630 for A, B, C, DRB1 and DQB1; 500 to 550 for DQA1; some 610 for DPA1; and around 490 for DPB1. A few DR-DQ haplotypes were treated as single units for association and clustering because of strong linkage in the cohort. Among about 400 genotyped donors of the cohort, an average of around 250,000 unique TCR beta nucleotide sequences was sequenced per donor, of which about 19% were non-productive.

Library generation was performed with the immunoSEQ multiplex PCR assay. For the multiplex PCR, a mixture combining 60 forward primers for TCR Vbeta segments and 13 reverse primers for TCR Jbeta segments was used. The CDR3 region of rearranged TCR beta genes was amplified from genomic DNA by a multiplex PCR assay. Amplified TCR beta libraries were sequenced as 87-base-pair reads on the Illumina HiSeq System. The original pipeline was this. In a later analysis, tens of millions of unique TCR beta chains were counted across the approximately 620 repertoires, and about 10 million of these chains were shared by at least two donors. A nearest-neighbor algorithm error-corrected the raw reads and collapsed the reads into unique sequences, merging closely related sequences to remove PCR and sequencing errors. To assign V, D and J gene segments, CDR3 sequences were aligned to IMGT reference sequences. Each retained sequence needed at least a six-nucleotide match to both a V gene segment and a J gene segment. A rearrangement counted as productive if the CDR3 had no stop codons and remained in frame with V and J, and every other rearrangement counted as non-productive. Following IMGT convention, CDR3 was defined as the stretch from the second conserved V-encoded cysteine up to the conserved J-encoded phenylalanine. Sequences without an unambiguous match to a single V gene segment were excluded from the earlier analysis of approximately 600 of the donors. An earlier analysis of almost 600 of the donors classified V segments as functional when productive rearrangements were above 56.7% and as segregating when the standard deviation between donors was above 5%. To diagnose cytomegalovirus status from the catalog of TCR beta chain sequences, a statistical classification framework was built. V and J gene assignment, in a later analysis, came from comparing TCR nucleotide sequences with IMGT/GENE-DB human TR gene sequences. In a later analysis, CDR3 sequences and most-parsimonious VDJ recombination scenarios were assigned using the TCRdist pipeline. In a later analysis, each TCR beta chain was defined by its CDR3 amino acid sequence together with its V-gene family, and reads lacking a unique V-gene family were excluded. A later analysis removed several hundred highly shared, low-generation-probability nucleotide sequences to deal with suspected cross-contamination and a sequencing artifact. In a later analysis, a clonal expansion index was calculated for each public chain from normalized within-repertoire ranks of inferred template counts. Generation probabilities in a later analysis came from a VDJ recombination model fitted to out-of-frame rearrangements, and those results were checked against IGoR. In a later analysis, TCR-TCR, TCR-HLA and TCR-CMV co-occurrence was scored with hypergeometric tests, and a repertoire-size bias correction was applied to TCR pairs. In a later analysis, false discovery rates were estimated by permuting HLA or CMV assignments 20 times. In a later analysis, co-occurring TCRs were grouped using DBSCAN, and TCRdist sequence similarity was added for clustering within HLA-allele-positive subsets. Repertoires with fewer than 30,000 or more than 120,000 public chains, plus five repertoires with anomalous nucleotide sharing, were excluded from co-occurrence clustering. This immuneACCESS table, as held by TCRdb, lists in-frame sequences with V and J called but not all clones. Of the missing ones, under half trace to an unresolved V gene in checked studies; the others have no known cause. For V, J and clone size, that table is used; D and trimming come from the DNA. For this sample there are under 200,000 clones; around 84% appear just once. About 1.7% of the sample comes from the top ten.

The cohort was made up of about 670 healthy bone marrow donors. Cohort members were all nominally healthy when sampled, although unrecorded immune exposures were likely present. The donor was CMV seronegative and was included in the group of several hundred seronegative cohort members. Each donor provided a peripheral blood sample, and peripheral blood mononuclear cells were used for TCR beta sequencing. Genomic DNA extraction from the blood cell samples was performed with the Qiagen DNeasy Blood Extraction Kit. Points the paper makes about the study in general: Because counts were too low, approximately 18 rarely observed V segments, including chromosome 9 orphons, were excluded from the earlier analysis of 587 of the donors. This cohort had only TCR beta chains sequenced, and the lack of alpha or paired-chain data limited which features could be detected. A further reported finding was that TCR beta sequences accurately predicted the HLA-A and HLA-B alleles for most subjects in the first cohort. In vitro tests confirmed that a few of the cytomegalovirus-associated TCR beta chains recognize cytomegalovirus antigens. Immune exposure information for the cohort was limited to CMV serostatus. V-gene and J-gene trimming of TCR beta chains was associated with a missense DCLRE1C variant in a later genetic analysis, and the association was replicated in an independent cohort. The classifier was reported to diagnose cytomegalovirus status with high specificity and sensitivity in both the original cohort and the validation cohort. Broadly in line with IMGT annotations, most TCR beta V segments showed up in productive rearrangements about 87% or about 30% of the time in an earlier analysis of several hundred of the donors. According to a later analysis, most CMV-associated TCR beta chains appeared to be HLA-restricted, and the HLA associations seemed to be driven largely by CMV exposure. Because the 87-base-pair reads could not distinguish some IMGT-functional V segments, including TRBV6-2 and TRBV6-3, those segments were excluded. A later genetic analysis reported fewer N-insertions in productive TCRs among donors in an Asian-associated ancestry cluster than the roughly 620-donor mean. It was suggested by the authors that the approach could potentially be generalized to other disease states and immunological phenotypes. In a later analysis, HLA-associated TCR beta chains showed more clonal expansion and lower generation probabilities than non-associated chains that were equally common. Correlated functional status among segregating V segments might be attributable to linkage disequilibrium, but an unknown experimental factor could not be ruled out. A cluster of highly shared sequence variants was judged likely to represent a technical artifact of the sequencing pipeline. Strong co-occurrence of HLA alleles, especially DR and DQ, made assigning TCR associations to individual alleles difficult. In the study, some 180 TCR beta chains were listed as associated with cytomegalovirus. In a later analysis, TCR association rates were found to vary across HLA loci, with the most associated TCRs seen for DRB1 alleles and the fewest for HLA-C alleles. Because HLA typing was missing for some donors at each locus, association tests included only the typed subset. Sequencing depth was assumed to be roughly uniform across donors in the presence/absence analyses, though that assumption may not hold. Specific HLA alleles were associated with 18,000 or so TCR beta sequences at a false discovery rate of 0.05 in a later analysis. Across donors, most TCR sequences were observed very rarely, whereas some public TCRs were present in many individuals. In a later analysis, several top co-occurrence clusters were reported to appear linked to parvovirus B19, influenza, CMV and Epstein-Barr virus.

Comment on this clone: Its cognate antigen has yet to be identified. Qualities for individual bases were not recorded, and no much larger clone is one base off.

According to the germline V gene, CDR1 reads SGHRS and CDR2 reads YFSETQ. V lost 1 base and J lost 3 bases; the stretch between them is 11 bases long. From its cysteine to its valine, the CDR3 spans 14 amino acids. The only DNA kept is the CDR3, 42 bases in frame from the first base. The clonotype originates from a woman in her late teens or twenties in good health and CMV-seronegative. The chain couples TRBV5-1 to TRBJ2-7, and perhaps TRBD2 as D gene, on 5 matching bases. The specimen was PBMCs. The CDR3 reads CASSLRGLGYEQYV. The sequence in DNA is TGCGCCAGCAGCTTGCGGGGTCTCGGCTACGAGCAGTACGTC.